The rows below give T cell receptor beta chains drawn from one sample of a study of T cell responses to AZD1222 COVID-19 vaccine. Repertoires were generated with immunoSEQ multiplex PCR, while TCRdb's copy carries only in-frame clones and drops some. The sample holds 84,000 or so clones; 70% to 90% are singletons and the top ten take over 1.2%. The sequencing here drew on peripheral blood, taken on day 0 of AZD1222 vaccination. These receptors were obtained from an adult in good health. The conserved cysteine and the conserved F or W are not part of the CDR3 here. Not every row has a clone size; where given, it reads once, few, many or a size class.

V: TRBV4-2
J: TRBJ1-4
size: -
length: 14
CDR3: ASSQGQGATNEKLF

V: TRBV19
J: TRBJ1-1
size: -
length: 14
CDR3: ASRQTLRLMNTEAF

V: TRBV11-3
J: TRBJ2-2
size: -
length: 14
CDR3: ASSSTGTGNTGELF

V: TRBV29-1
J: TRBJ2-3
size: -
length: 12
CDR3: SVEGQGATDTQY

V: TRBV12-3/TRBV12-4
J: TRBJ1-1
size: -
length: 11
CDR3: ASSLAAGSEAF

V: TRBV28
J: TRBJ1-5
size: once
length: 13
CDR3: ASTPSGSGKEPQH

V: TRBV21-1
J: TRBJ2-2
size: -
length: 15
CDR3: ASSKTLAGGITGELF

V: TRBV10-3
J: TRBJ2-1
size: -
length: 11
CDR3: AITGGFTDEQF

V: TRBV7-9
J: TRBJ2-1
size: -
length: 11
CDR3: ASSWTNSNEQF

V: TRBV12-3/TRBV12-4
J: TRBJ1-5
size: -
length: 11
CDR3: ASSLSGDQPQH

V: TRBV6-1
J: TRBJ2-7
size: -
length: 12
CDR3: ASSDQGRGYEQY

V: TRBV6-5
J: TRBJ1-1
size: -
length: 13
CDR3: ASRPTGGAYRSAF

V: TRBV30
J: TRBJ2-5
size: -
length: 11
CDR3: AWNLDSQETQY

V: TRBV11-2
J: TRBJ2-3
size: few
length: 14
CDR3: ASSLDDGSFKDTQY

V: TRBV29-1
J: TRBJ2-3
size: -
length: 14
CDR3: SVGPGGSPSTDTQY

V: TRBV7-2
J: TRBJ1-1
size: -
length: 11
CDR3: ASSPRTGGEAF

V: TRBV27
J: TRBJ2-6
size: -
length: 17
CDR3: ASSLPGTGGPSGANVLT

V: TRBV9
J: TRBJ1-3
size: -
length: 14
CDR3: ASSLTTGGLADTIY

V: TRBV7-9
J: TRBJ2-1
size: -
length: 13
CDR3: ASSSRGLAGGWQF

V: TRBV11-2
J: TRBJ2-7
size: -
length: 11
CDR3: ASSVVPPYEQY

V: TRBV9
J: TRBJ1-6
size: few
length: 13
CDR3: ASSVHGTGSSPLH

V: TRBV6-1
J: TRBJ2-1
size: -
length: 12
CDR3: ASSEMRYFNEQF

V: TRBV2
J: TRBJ1-1
size: -
length: 12
CDR3: ANQRTGIAAEAF

V: TRBV7-2
J: TRBJ1-2
size: -
length: 14
CDR3: ASSHPRQASNYGYT

V: TRBV4-2
J: TRBJ2-2
size: -
length: 16
CDR3: ASSRNHFEALNTGELF

V: TRBV7-2
J: TRBJ1-1
size: -
length: 14
CDR3: ASSLGYGSGGLQAF

V: TRBV6-1
J: TRBJ2-7
size: -
length: 12
CDR3: ASSERHQRYEQY

V: TRBV21-1
J: TRBJ1-3
size: -
length: 15
CDR3: ASSAMIPGASGNTIY

V: TRBV18
J: TRBJ1-4
size: -
length: 11
CDR3: ASSEGQSEKLF

V: TRBV29-1
J: TRBJ1-4
size: -
length: 12
CDR3: SVESHDGAGKLF

V: TRBV14
J: TRBJ2-7
size: many
length: 12
CDR3: ASRPSGSAYEQY

V: TRBV18
J: TRBJ2-3
size: -
length: 13
CDR3: ASSPRQGSTDTQY

V: TRBV18
J: TRBJ2-4
size: once
length: 18
CDR3: ASSPPGASGRTPAKNIQY

V: TRBV19
J: TRBJ1-1
size: -
length: 15
CDR3: ASSRASGGGGRTEAF

V: TRBV14
J: TRBJ1-1
size: -
length: 10
CDR3: ASSGGGRQVF

V: TRBV7-8
J: TRBJ2-7
size: once
length: 13
CDR3: ASSLEWGRNYEQY

V: TRBV5-1
J: TRBJ1-1
size: -
length: 12
CDR3: ASSLSGLGTEAF

V: TRBV30
J: TRBJ1-6
size: -
length: 12
CDR3: AWSSGTGSSPLH

V: TRBV6-5
J: TRBJ2-1
size: -
length: 12
CDR3: ASSRLTGYSEQF

V: TRBV4-3
J: TRBJ1-1
size: few
length: 11
CDR3: ASSPGVNTEAF